The T cell receptor beta chain described here comes from a study of neoadjuvant anti-PD-1 for oral cavity cancer (dated by TCRdb to the early 2020s). With regard to the full study: Three to four biweekly doses of nivolumab at 3 mg/kg were mostly administered to patients before curative-intent surgical resection. Patients without progression received a fourth nivolumab dose around day 43 and underwent definitive surgical resection on days 50-56. Under RECIST 1.1, patients with complete response, partial response or stable disease were classed as responders, and patients with progression were classed as non-responders. There were 12 patients in the parent correlative cohort, and the response rate was roughly 33%. What the study reported, not specific to this receptor: Higher pretreatment blood Treg/Th17 ratios correlated with both higher pretreatment blood TCRbeta clonality and lower post-treatment tumor TCRbeta clonality. Only a few patients per response group were included in the TCR analyses, and the authors called for validation in larger cohorts. Greater tumor shrinkage correlated with larger post-treatment sizes of preexisting intratumoral clones, which suggests that expansion of preexisting clones contributed to response.

The CDR3, cysteine through phenylalanine, is 11 amino acids long. Only the CDR3 DNA is retained, 33 bases long and in frame from the first base. From the germline V gene, CDR1 is SGHRS and CDR2 is YFSETQ. V sheds 1 base and J sheds 3 bases, leaving 1 base between their ends. For survey sequencing of tumor libraries, mostly roughly 5.2 ug of input genomic DNA was used, and two replicates were run per sample. The immunoSEQ hsTCRbeta kit was used to prepare TCRbeta libraries according to the manufacturer's instructions. An Illumina NovaSeq 6000 S4 flow cell was used to sequence the final libraries, which had first been combined to 3 nM. As for the authors' bioinformatics: Raw data preprocessing and quality control were performed with the immunoSEQ Analyzer. The analysis was limited to productive rearrangements, and each clonotype was defined by a unique CDR3 amino acid sequence. Using the R package tcR, the researchers computed the Gini-Simpson index as their estimate of repertoire clonality. Gini indices were compared with Student's t test, and associations with tumor size change were assessed by Pearson correlation. Imported from immuneACCESS, the table was reduced by TCRdb to in-frame sequences with V and J called. These copies leave out some clones; in studies compared against another copy, an unresolved V gene accounts for under half, and the cause of the remainder is not known. That table supplies the V and J calls and clone size; D and trimming were determined from the DNA. The sample includes fewer than 25,000 clones, with 45% observed a single time. The leading ten clones occupy approximately 40% of the sample.

As to this clone: The clone's antigen remains unknown. Base qualities are not recorded, but no much larger clone differs from it by a single base.

In the paper's terms, the time point label means: after neoadjuvant nivolumab, at surgical resection. The patients had newly diagnosed stage II-IVA oral cavity squamous cell carcinoma and had not received any prior systemic or radiation treatment. The cohort was composed of patients with HPV-negative, locally advanced oral cavity squamous cell carcinoma. Samples were obtained from a longitudinal correlative study of a single-arm phase II trial of neoadjuvant nivolumab in oral cavity squamous cell carcinoma. Subject-matched pre- and post-treatment PBMCs and tumors from three responders and three non-responders were subjected to genomic DNA-based TCRbeta sequencing. For tumor tissue, genomic DNA extraction relied on the Maxwell RSC DNA from Tissue kit.

This receptor was identified in a person aged 35-79 years with oral cavity squamous cell carcinoma. The chain was built from TRBV5-1 and TRBJ2-5, with the D gene uncertain. The input for sequencing was tumor tissue, taken after nivolumab (anti-PD-1) treatment. The DNA is as follows: TGCGCCAGCAGCTTGAAAGAGACCCAGTACTTC. The encoded protein is CASSLKETQYF.